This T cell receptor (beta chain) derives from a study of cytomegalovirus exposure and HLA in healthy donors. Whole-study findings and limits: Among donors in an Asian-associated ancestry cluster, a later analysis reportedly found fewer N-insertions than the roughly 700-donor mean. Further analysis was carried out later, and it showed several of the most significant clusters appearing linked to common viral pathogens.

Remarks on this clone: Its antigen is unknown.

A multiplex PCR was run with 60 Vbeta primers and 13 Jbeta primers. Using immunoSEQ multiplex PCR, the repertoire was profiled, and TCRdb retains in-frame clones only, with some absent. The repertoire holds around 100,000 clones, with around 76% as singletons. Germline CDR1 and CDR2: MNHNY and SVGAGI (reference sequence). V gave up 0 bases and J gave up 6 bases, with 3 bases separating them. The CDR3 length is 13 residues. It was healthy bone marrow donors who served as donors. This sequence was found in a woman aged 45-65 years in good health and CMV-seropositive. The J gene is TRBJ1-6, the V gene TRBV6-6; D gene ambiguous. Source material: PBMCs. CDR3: CASSYSSNSPLHF. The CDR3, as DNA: TGTGCCAGCAGTTACTCGAGTAATTCACCCCTCCACTTT.